This record looks at one T cell receptor beta chain sequence and its context. The entry originates in a study of blood T cell repertoires in COVID-19. At the level of the study: From the United States, Italy and Spain came samples of acute and convalescent COVID-19. T cells, B-cell-depleted T cells, or PBMCs provided the cDNA or gDNA that served as material.

In the authors' workflow: Reference gene primer amplification in the assay estimated nucleated cell counts. The repertoire was sequenced with immunoSEQ multiplex PCR; TCRdb's copy has only in-frame clones and lacks some. The V and J calls and clone size come from that table; D and trimming were worked out from the DNA. This sample has under 150,000 clones, with roughly 81% found just once. The CDR3 sequence is 15 residues long. V dropped 5 bases and J dropped 2; count of bases not matched to a gene: 1. Germline V gene sequence: CDR1 SGHTA, CDR2 FQGNSA. Sequencing used peripheral blood. The TCR was taken from a human donor in a cohort sampled during active COVID-19. This chain uses TRBV7-2 with TRBJ1-3; 12 bases agree with TRBD1. CDR3 DNA: TGTGCCAGCAGCCGGGACAGGGGGCCTGGAAACACCATATATTTT. It codes for CASSRDRGPGNTIYF.